The 15 T cell receptor beta chains presented below share a single source sample, sequenced in a study of T cells in Graves' hyperthyroidism and ophthalmopathy (dated by TCRdb to between 2019 and 2020). Preparation of the library involved multiplex PCR. Sequenced using an Illumina HiSeq 2000. TCR beta CDR3 regions were amplified from RNA transcripts. A first-round RT-PCR of the TCR CDR3 used the HTBI primer set with the Qiagen OneStep RT-PCR kit. TCRdb ran its own pipeline on the public reads, namely fastp trimming at Q25 and MiXCR clone calling, and kept in-frame beta chains. For every CDR3 protein sequence, its rows merge into one entry that carries the most common genes and DNA. This sample holds around 700,000 distinct CDR3 sequences; approximately 18% were observed only once. The top ten hold roughly 17% of the sample. Sequencing was done on a sample of blood. The receptors shown here come from a woman between 45 and 65 years old with Graves' hyperthyroidism that later progressed to Graves' ophthalmopathy.

This clonotype has just a few counts. The CDR3 is CASSYGGQGARWAFF. The CDR3 DNA reads as TGTGCCAGCAGTTACGGGGGACAGGGGGCGCGGTGGGCTTTCTTT. This sequence joins TRBV6-2 or TRBV6-3 and TRBJ1-1; TRBD1 agrees at 12 bases. This CDR3 contains 15 residues. Germline CDR1 reads MNHEY; CDR2 reads SVGEGT. V trimming: 2 bases; J trimming: 11 bases; junction bases outside the gene matches: 9.

This clonotype was counted between two and nine times. The chain uses TRBV6-1 and TRBJ1-2; no reliable D call. Germline values: CDR1 MNHNS, CDR2 SASEGT. The CDR3 is 15 residues long. V was cut by 1 base and J by 2 bases, with 11 bases left in between. This CDR3 reads CASSEVDLSNYGYTF. The CDR3 nucleotides read TGTGCCAGCAGTGAAGTTGACTTATCCAACTATGGCTACACCTTC.

This clonotype was counted ten times or more. The V gene is TRBV18, the J gene TRBJ2-3; 8 bases line up with TRBD1. Germline-derived CDR1 and CDR2 are KGHSH and LQKENI. The CDR3 covers 15 residues. After removal of 3 bases from V and 3 bases from J, the junction contained 5 bases not matched to a gene. The CDR3 here is CASSPSGQGTDTQYF. The CDR3 nucleotides read TGTGCCAGCTCACCGTCCGGACAGGGAACAGATACGCAGTATTTT.

This clonotype was counted at least ten times. The gene calls are TRBV20-1 and TRBJ1-1; 8 bases agree with TRBD1. The V gene end was trimmed by 2 bases and the J gene end by 0 bases; junction bases not matched to a gene: 5. The CDR3 is 15 residues long. CDR1 is DFQATT, CDR2 SNEGSKA, per germline (reference sequence). The CDR3 sequence is CSARKWTGLNTEAFF. CDR3 nucleotide sequence: TGCAGTGCTAGAAAATGGACAGGGTTGAACACTGAAGCTTTCTTT.

This clonotype was seen repeatedly, ten times or more. Here the CDR3 DNA reads TGTGCCAGCTCAGCGGACAGGGGCAGCTCCTACAATGAGCAGTTCTTC. Protein: CASSADRGSSYNEQFF. The chain uses TRBV18 and TRBJ2-1, with 9 bases lining up with TRBD1. Looked up from germline, CDR1 is KGHSH and CDR2 is LQKENI. CDR3 length: 16 residues. The V and J ends lost 5 bases and 0 bases, in that order; junction bases with no gene match: 5.

This chain joins TRBV5-6 and TRBJ2-3, with D unclear. V lost 3 bases and J lost 0, with 11 bases in between. Germline lookup yields CDR1 SGHDT and CDR2 YYEEEE. The CDR3 runs 15 residues. The CDR3 bases are TGTGCCAGCAGCTATGACCCAACTAGCACAGATACGCAGTATTTT. Encoded protein: CASSYDPTSTDTQYF.

This clonotype was recorded at least ten times. Germline is not matched at one junction end, which may reflect a read error. The V call is TRBV5-1, the J call TRBJ2-2; D is undetermined. This CDR3 is 14 amino acids long. The germline gives CDR1 SGHRS, CDR2 YFSETQ. CDR3 DNA: TGTGCCAGCAGCTTGGCAGCGAACACCGGGGAGCTGTTTTTT. Encoded protein: CASSLAANTGELFF.

In its sample, this clonotype was seen many times. This sequence joins TRBV3-1 and TRBJ1-5; D remains unclear. With 4 bases removed from V and 6 bases from J, the gap between germline ends came to 16 bases. Looked up from germline, CDR1 is LGHDT and CDR2 is YNNKEL (reference sequence). This CDR3 has 15 residues. The CDR3, as DNA: TGTGCCAGCAGCCGATCTACATGGGAAGGTCAGCCCCAGCATTTT. Translating gives CASSRSTWEGQPQHF.

Concerning this clonotype: A much bigger clone sits one base away, suggesting this may be a read error. The chain joins TRBV5-1 to TRBJ2-5, with D tentatively TRBD1 or TRBD2 (5 bases each). The germline gives CDR1 SGHRS, CDR2 YFSETQ. This CDR3 comprises 14 residues. Trimming left V 3 bases short and J 4 bases short, with 13 bases between. The CDR3 DNA sequence: TGCGCCAGCAGCTCTCCGGGGCAGCGAGAGACCCAGTACTTC. It codes for CASSSPGQRETQYF.

On this clonotype itself: Germline is not matched at one junction end, which may reflect a read error. The rearrangement links TRBV5-6 to TRBJ1-1; the match to TRBD1 covers 10 bases. Germline values: CDR1 SGHDT, CDR2 YYEEEE. This CDR3 contains 18 residues. CDR3 coding DNA: TGTACCAGCAGCTTGTACCGGGACAGGGGTTCTTCGGGGGTTGAAGCTTTCTTT. Translated: CTSSLYRDRGSSGVEAFF.

The rearrangement uses TRBV4-1 and TRBJ1-2; no reliable D call. CDR3 length: 15 amino acids. Germline V CDR1 and CDR2: MGHRA, YSYEKL. V was pared by 0 bases and J by 4 bases, with 12 bases between. The CDR3, as DNA: TGCGCCAGCAGCCAAGATCTGAGACATATCTATGGCTACACCTTC. This codes for CASSQDLRHIYGYTF.

This clonotype was picked up many times. The chain employs TRBV10-3 and TRBJ1-2, with D maybe TRBD1 (5 bases). The CDR3 runs 14 residues. Looked up from germline, CDR1 is ENHRY and CDR2 is SYGVKD. The V and J ends lost 3 bases and 2 bases respectively, with 10 bases between them. In nucleotides, the CDR3 is TGTGCCATCAGTGAATCAGGGCGGAACTATGGCTACACCTTC. Its protein is CAISESGRNYGYTF.

This clonotype appeared many times. The rearrangement uses TRBV2 and TRBJ2-1; D unclear. The CDR3 runs 14 residues. The germline CDR1 and CDR2 sequences are SNHLY and FYNNEI. V was clipped by 9 bases and J by 0 bases, with 12 bases between them. CDR3 sequence reads: CARLPTSSYNEQFF. As DNA, the CDR3 is TGTGCCAGACTACCAACGAGCTCCTACAATGAGCAGTTCTTC.

This clonotype was detected many times. This rearrangement joins TRBV5-1 to TRBJ2-7, with a possible D match to TRBD1 (6 bases). This CDR3 comprises 15 residues. V was cut by 4 bases and J by 3 bases, with 17 bases left in between. Looked up from germline, CDR1 is SGHRS and CDR2 is YFSETQ. This chain's CDR3 is CASSQGQPLLYEQYF. In DNA form, the CDR3 reads TGCGCCAGCAGCCAGGGACAACCATTACTCTACGAGCAGTACTTC.

V and J are TRBV12-3 or TRBV12-4 and TRBJ1-1; D may be TRBD1 (5 bases). The CDR3 is 12 residues long. Trimming cost V 5 bases and J 8 bases, with 12 bases left between them. CDR3 sequence: CASSEQETEAFF. In nucleotides, the CDR3 is TGTGCCAGCAGTGAACAGGAGACGGAAGCTTTCTTT.